The clone carrying this T cell receptor beta chain was counted once. The source of the sample is a study of blood T cell repertoires in COVID-19. For the study at large: Samples came from the United States, Italy and Spain, spanning acute and convalescent COVID-19. PBMCs, B-cell-depleted T cells, or T cells were the source of the cDNA or gDNA that made up the material.

Authors' analysis steps: Reference gene primers were amplified, and this amplification served to estimate nucleated cell counts. Profiled with immunoSEQ multiplex PCR; TCRdb holds only in-frame clones, not every one. V, J and clone size were drawn from that table, and D and trimming were deduced from the DNA. The table records 70,000 or so clones, 86% of them present only once. V dropped 5 bases and J dropped 1; count of bases not matched to a gene: 7. The germline CDR1 and CDR2 sequences are SGHTA and FQGNSA. The CDR3 has 15 residues. What was sequenced was peripheral blood. This TCR was sampled from a woman aged 55-70 years with acute or convalescent COVID-19. The chain recombines TRBV7-2 with TRBJ1-1; 7 positions match TRBD1. CDR3 loop: CASSAKTGKNTEAFF. The DNA for the CDR3 is TGTGCCAGCAGCGCAAAGACAGGGAAGAACACTGAAGCTTTCTTT.